The clone carrying this TCR beta chain is a singleton in its sample. No antigen is known for it. Each sample came from a Caucasian adult donor living in Nashville, Tennessee. This sample stems from a study of shared clonotypes between healthy human individuals. General study findings and limits: All-four-donor shared clonotypes had higher generation probabilities than non-shared clonotypes did.

Execution of the assay was at deep level. Several immunoSEQ 96-well plates shared each subset's DNA, each plate a replicate. Generated by immunoSEQ multiplex PCR, the TCRdb table keeps only in-frame clones and is missing some. The sample carries approximately 1.4 million clones, around 98% recorded once. This CDR3 spans 14 amino acids. Trimming removed 3 bases from V and 2 bases from J, with 11 bases in between. Germline V gene lookup returns CDR1 SGDLS and CDR2 YYNGEE. The receptor comes from a man aged 30-40 years in good health. The chain recombines TRBV9 with TRBJ1-2; D not resolved. The sample comprised naive CD4+ T cells sorted from blood. Subset: CD45RA+ positively selected. The CDR3 here is CASSANQENYGYTF. The DNA of the CDR3 is TGTGCCAGCAGCGCGAATCAGGAGAACTATGGCTACACCTTC.